The clone carrying this T cell receptor (beta chain) has at least ten counts. This CDR3 is 15 amino acids long. After removal of 3 bases from V and 1 base from J, the junction contained 5 bases not matched to a gene. Per the germline V gene, CDR1 is DFQATT and CDR2 is SNEGSKA (reference sequence). Unique molecular identifiers were incorporated during preparation of the TCRbeta library. TCRdb reanalysed the PCR reads using MiXCR and keeps one entry per CDR3 protein. The repertoire holds around 700,000 distinct CDR3 sequences, with under 15% as singletons. These data belong to a study of T-cell reconstitution after alpha-beta-depleted transplantation in children.

This chain joins TRBV20-1 and TRBJ2-1; TRBD2 matches at 8 bases. The sequenced sample was PBMCs, obtained before TCRalphabeta/CD19-depleted stem cell transplant. The TCR sequence derives from a girl aged 2-10 years with congenital amegakaryocytic thrombocytopenia, due to receive a stem cell transplant. CDR3 loop: CSASRGLGSYNEQFF. In nucleotides, the CDR3 is TGCAGTGCTAGTAGGGGACTAGGGTCCTACAATGAGCAGTTCTTC.